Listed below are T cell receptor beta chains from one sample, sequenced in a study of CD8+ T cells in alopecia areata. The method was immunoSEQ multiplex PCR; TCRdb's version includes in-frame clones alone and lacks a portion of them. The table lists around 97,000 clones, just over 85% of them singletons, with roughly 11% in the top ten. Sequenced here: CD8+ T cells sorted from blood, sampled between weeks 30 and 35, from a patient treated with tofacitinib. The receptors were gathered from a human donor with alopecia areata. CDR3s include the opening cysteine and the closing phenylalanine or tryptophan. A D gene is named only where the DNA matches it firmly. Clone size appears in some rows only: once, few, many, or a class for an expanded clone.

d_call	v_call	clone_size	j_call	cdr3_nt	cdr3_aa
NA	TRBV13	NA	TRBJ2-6	TGTGCCAGCAGCCCCGGTGGGACCGATAGCTCTGGGGCCAACGTCCTGACTTTC	CASSPGGTDSSGANVLTF
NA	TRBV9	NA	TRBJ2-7	TGTGCCAGCAGCGACCGGGACGGATCCTACGAGCAGTACTTC	CASSDRDGSYEQYF
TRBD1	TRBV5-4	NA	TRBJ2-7	TGTGCCAGCAGCTCAACAGGGGAGCCGTACTTC	CASSSTGEPYF
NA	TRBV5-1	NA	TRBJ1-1	TGCGCCAGCAGATCGGATGGCACTCCGAACACTGAAGCTTTCTTT	CASRSDGTPNTEAFF
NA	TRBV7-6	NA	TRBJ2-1	TGTGCCAGCTTTTCATACAATGAGCAGTTCTTC	CASFSYNEQFF
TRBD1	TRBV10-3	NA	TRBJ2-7	TGTGCCATCAGTGAGTCCGGGCAGGGGGCCAACGAGCAGTACTTC	CAISESGQGANEQYF
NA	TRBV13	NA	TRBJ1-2	TGTGCCAGCAGTTATGGACGGGGGACCTATGGCTACACCTTC	CASSYGRGTYGYTF
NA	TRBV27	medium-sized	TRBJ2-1	TGTGCCAGCAGTACCGTTCGGACCGCCCGGCATGAGCAGTTCTTC	CASSTVRTARHEQFF
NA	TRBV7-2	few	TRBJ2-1	TGTGCCATCAAAAAACGACCCCGGGGGAGCTCCTACAATGAGCAGTTCTTC	CAIKKRPRGSSYNEQFF
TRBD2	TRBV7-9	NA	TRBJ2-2	TGTGCCAGCAGCCAACTAGCGGGAGCTAACACCGGGGAGCTGTTTTTT	CASSQLAGANTGELFF
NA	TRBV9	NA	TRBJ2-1	TGTGCCAGCAGCGTTGAGGGGGAGCAGTTCTTC	CASSVEGEQFF
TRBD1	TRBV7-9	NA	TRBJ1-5	TGTGCCAGCAGCGAGACAGGGGATAGCAATCAGCCCCAGCATTTT	CASSETGDSNQPQHF
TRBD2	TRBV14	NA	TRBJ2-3	TGTGCCAGCAGCCAGCTCTTAGCGGGGGACCTTCCTAGCACAGATACGCAGTATTTT	CASSQLLAGDLPSTDTQYF
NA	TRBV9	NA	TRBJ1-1	TGTGCCAGCAGCGGTGCGGGCAACACTGAAGCTTTCTTT	CASSGAGNTEAFF
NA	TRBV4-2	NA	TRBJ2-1	TGTGCCAGCAGCCAAGATATGTCTAGCGCCTACAATGAGCAGTTCTTC	CASSQDMSSAYNEQFF
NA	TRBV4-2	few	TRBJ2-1	TGTGCCAGCAGCCAAGAACGGAGGGATGGGCATGAGCAGTTCTTC	CASSQERRDGHEQFF
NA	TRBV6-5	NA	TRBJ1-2	TGTGCCAGCAGTCCCCGCGGGGCTAACTATGGCTACACCTTC	CASSPRGANYGYTF
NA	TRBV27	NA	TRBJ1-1	TGTGCCAGCAGTAGGGTTCGCAACACTGAAGCTTTCTTT	CASSRVRNTEAFF
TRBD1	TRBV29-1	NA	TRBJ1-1	TGCAGCGTTGTAGACAGGGCGACTGAAGCTTTCTTT	CSVVDRATEAFF
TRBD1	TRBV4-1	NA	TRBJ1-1	TGCGCCAGCAGCCAAGTGGAGACAGGGTTTACTGAAGCTTTCTTT	CASSQVETGFTEAFF
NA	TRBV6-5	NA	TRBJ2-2	TGTGCCAGCAGCCTCCGAGACGATGGGGAGCTGTTTTTT	CASSLRDDGELFF
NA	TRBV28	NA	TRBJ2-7	TGTGCCAGCAGAGTCCTCCAACAGGGCTCCGATGGGTACGAGCAGTACTTC	CASRVLQQGSDGYEQYF
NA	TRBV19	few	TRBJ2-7	TGTGCCAGTAGTTGGGGACCCGGACGGGAGCAGTACTTC	CASSWGPGREQYF
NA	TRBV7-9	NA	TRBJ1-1	TGTGCCAGCAGCTTCTTCGTTACTGAAGCTTTCTTT	CASSFFVTEAFF
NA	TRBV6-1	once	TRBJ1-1	TGTGCCAGCAGTGAAATCACCCCAGGAGACATAGGGGGAGCTTTCTTT	CASSEITPGDIGGAFF
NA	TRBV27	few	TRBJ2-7	TGTGCCAGCAGTTTATCGCGACAGCCCTACGAGCAGTACTTC	CASSLSRQPYEQYF
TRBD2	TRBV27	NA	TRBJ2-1	TGTGCCAGCAGTGCACTAGCGGGGGCTAACAATGAGCAGTTCTTC	CASSALAGANNEQFF
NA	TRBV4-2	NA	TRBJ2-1	TGTGCCAGCAGCCAAGAGAAGAATGAGCAGTTCTTC	CASSQEKNEQFF
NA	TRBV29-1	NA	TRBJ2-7	TGCAGCGTTGCCCTAGCCGGGGACTACGAGCAGTACTTC	CSVALAGDYEQYF
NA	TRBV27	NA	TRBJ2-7	TGTGCCAGCAGTCTAACTGGGTTGGAGGGACTCTACGAGCAGTACTTC	CASSLTGLEGLYEQYF
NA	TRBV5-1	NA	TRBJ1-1	TGCGCCAGCAGCTTAAGGGTGGCGACTGAAGCTTTCTTT	CASSLRVATEAFF
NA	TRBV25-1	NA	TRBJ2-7	TGTGCCAGCAGTGAATATAAGGGCTCCTACGAGCAGTACTTC	CASSEYKGSYEQYF
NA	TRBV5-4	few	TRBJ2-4	TGTGCCAGCAGCGTGGACAGCAAAAACATTCAGTACTTC	CASSVDSKNIQYF